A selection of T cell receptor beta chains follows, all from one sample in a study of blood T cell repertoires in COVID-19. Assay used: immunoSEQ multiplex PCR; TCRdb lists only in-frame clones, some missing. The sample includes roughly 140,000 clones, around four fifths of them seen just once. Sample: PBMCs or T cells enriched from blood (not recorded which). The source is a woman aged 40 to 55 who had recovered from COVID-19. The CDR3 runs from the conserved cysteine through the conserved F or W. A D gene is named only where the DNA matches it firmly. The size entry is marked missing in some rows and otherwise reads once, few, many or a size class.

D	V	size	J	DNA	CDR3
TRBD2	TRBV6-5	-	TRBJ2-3	TGTGCCAGCAGCTTTAGCGGGGTCACAGATACGCAGTATTTT	CASSFSGVTDTQYF
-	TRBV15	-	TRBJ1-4	TGTGCCACCAGCAGGGCCAGGGGAACTAATGAAAAACTGTTTTTT	CATSRARGTNEKLFF
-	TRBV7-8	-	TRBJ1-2	TGTGCCAGCAGCTTAGAGCTCTCCTATGGCTACACCTTC	CASSLELSYGYTF
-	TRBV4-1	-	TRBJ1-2	TGCGCCAGCAGCCTAAACAGGGACAACTATGGCTACACCTTC	CASSLNRDNYGYTF
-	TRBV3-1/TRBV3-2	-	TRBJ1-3	TGTGCCAGCAGCCCGCGCGGACAGCGTTACTCTGGAAACACCATATATTTT	CASSPRGQRYSGNTIYF
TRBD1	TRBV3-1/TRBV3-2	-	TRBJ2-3	TGTGCCAGCAGCCAACACCAGGGGGCAGATACGCAGTATTTT	CASSQHQGADTQYF
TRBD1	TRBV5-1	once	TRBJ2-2	TGCGCCAGCAGCTTGCTTAGGGGGCCGAACACCGGGGAGCTGTTTTTT	CASSLLRGPNTGELFF
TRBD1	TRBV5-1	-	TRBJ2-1	TGCGCCAGCAGCCCCGGGACAGGCCGTGGGAATGAGCAGTTCTTC	CASSPGTGRGNEQFF
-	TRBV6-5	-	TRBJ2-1	TGTGCCAGCAGTTCGAGGGGGGGTGTGGATGAGCAGTTCTTC	CASSSRGGVDEQFF
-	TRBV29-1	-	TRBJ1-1	TGCAGCGTCCCCGTAGGAACAGGGAACACTGAAGCTTTCTTT	CSVPVGTGNTEAFF
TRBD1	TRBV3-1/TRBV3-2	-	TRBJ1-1	TGTGCCAGCAGCCGAGCGACAGGGGAAGCTTTCTTT	CASSRATGEAFF
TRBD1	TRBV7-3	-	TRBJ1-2	TGTGCCAGCAGCCCTCAGTCCCGGGACAGGGACCGTGGCTACACCTTC	CASSPQSRDRDRGYTF
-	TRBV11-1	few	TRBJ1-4	TGTGCCAGCAGCTTCATCGGGTTTGGTGAAAAACTGTTTTTT	CASSFIGFGEKLFF
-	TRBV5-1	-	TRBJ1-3	TGCGCCAGCAGCTTGGAGGCGGGAACTGGAAACACCATATATTTT	CASSLEAGTGNTIYF
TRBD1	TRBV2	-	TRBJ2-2	TGTGCCAGCACCGGGACAGGGGGATACACCGGGGAGCTGTTTTTT	CASTGTGGYTGELFF
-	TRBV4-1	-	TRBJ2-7	TGCGCCAGCAGCCAAGAAAAGGGGGTATTCTACGAGCAGTACTTC	CASSQEKGVFYEQYF
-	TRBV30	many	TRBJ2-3	TGTGCCTGGAGGCGGGGGCCCACAGATACGCAGTATTTT	CAWRRGPTDTQYF
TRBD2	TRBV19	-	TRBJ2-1	TGTGCCAGTAGTACAAGCGGGGGGGCCTACAATGAGCAGTTCTTC	CASSTSGGAYNEQFF
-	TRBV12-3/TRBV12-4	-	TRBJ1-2	TGTGCCAGCAGTCACAGGAACTATGGCTACACCTTC	CASSHRNYGYTF
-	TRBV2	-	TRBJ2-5	TGTGCCAGCAGTGAATGGAGTGGGAGAAAACACGGAGAGACCCAGTACTTC	CASSEWSGRKHGETQYF
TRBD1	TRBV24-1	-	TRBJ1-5	TGTGCCACCAGTGATGGCCGACAGGGTCAGCCCCAGCATTTT	CATSDGRQGQPQHF
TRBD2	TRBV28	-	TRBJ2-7	TGTGCCAGCAGTGGGACTAGCGGGGGGGCCTACGAGCAGTACTTC	CASSGTSGGAYEQYF
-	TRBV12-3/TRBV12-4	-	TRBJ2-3	TGTGCCAGCAGTTCCGCAGATACGCAGTATTTT	CASSSADTQYF
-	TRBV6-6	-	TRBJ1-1	TGTGCCAGCAGTTACTATCAGGAAGCTTTCTTT	CASSYYQEAFF
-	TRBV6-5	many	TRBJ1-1	TGTGCCAGCAGCGAGCCAGGGCGTAACACTGAAGCTTTCTTT	CASSEPGRNTEAFF
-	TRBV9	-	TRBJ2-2	TGTGCCAGCAGCGTAGTAGCAATGAACACCGGGGAGCTGTTTTTT	CASSVVAMNTGELFF
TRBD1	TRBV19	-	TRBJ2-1	TGTGCCAGTAGTCCCTTAAGGACAGGGGATAAAAATGAGCAGTTCTTC	CASSPLRTGDKNEQFF
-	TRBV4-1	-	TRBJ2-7	TGCGCCAGCAGCCAAGGGGGAGACGAGCAGTACTTC	CASSQGGDEQYF
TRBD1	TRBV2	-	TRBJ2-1	TGTGCCAGCAACAGGGGGCCGAATACAAATGAGCAGTTCTTC	CASNRGPNTNEQFF
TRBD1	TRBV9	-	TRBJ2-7	TGTGCCAGCAGCGTGACAGGGGACGGGTCCTACGAGCAGTACTTC	CASSVTGDGSYEQYF
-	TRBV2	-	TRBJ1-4	TGTGCCAGCAGTGGACGGACAGCGACTAATGAAAAACTGTTTTTT	CASSGRTATNEKLFF
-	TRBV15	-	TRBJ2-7	TGTGCCACCAGTCCCGACTGGAACTCCTACGAGCAGTACTTC	CATSPDWNSYEQYF
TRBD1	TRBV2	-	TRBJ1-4	TGTGCCAGCAGCCCAGGACAGGCAACTAATGAAAAACTGTTTTTT	CASSPGQATNEKLFF
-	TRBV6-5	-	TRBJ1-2	TGTGCCAGCATGGAGACTAACTATGGCTACACCTTC	CASMETNYGYTF
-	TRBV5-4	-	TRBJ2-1	TGTGCCAGCAGCTTACAGGGTAGCTCCTACAATGAGCAGTTCTTC	CASSLQGSSYNEQFF
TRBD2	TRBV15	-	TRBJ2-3	TGTGCCACCAGCAGAGATTATGGGACTAGCGGGAGCACAGATACGCAGTATTTT	CATSRDYGTSGSTDTQYF
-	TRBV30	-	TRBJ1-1	TGTGCCTGGACTATCGGGACTGAAGCTTTCTTT	CAWTIGTEAFF
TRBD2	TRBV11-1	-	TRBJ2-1	TGTGCCAGCAGCTTAGCAGGGACTAGCGGGAGGGGTGAGCAGTTCTTC	CASSLAGTSGRGEQFF
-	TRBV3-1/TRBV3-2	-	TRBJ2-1	TGTGCCAGCAGCCACGCCAGCGGGTCCCCCTACAATGAGCAGTTCTTC	CASSHASGSPYNEQFF
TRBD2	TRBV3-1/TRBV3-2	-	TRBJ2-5	TGTGCCAGCAGCCCTAGCGGGAGGGGGAAAGAGACCCAGTACTTC	CASSPSGRGKETQYF
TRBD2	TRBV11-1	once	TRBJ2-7	TGTGCCAGCAGCATATTCCCGGGGGAGGGCTACGAGCAGTACTTC	CASSIFPGEGYEQYF